The clone carrying this T cell receptor (beta chain) was seen repeatedly, ten times or more. The CDR3 runs to 13 residues. V gave up 6 bases and J gave up 3 bases; unmatched junction bases: 1. This sample is drawn from a study of T cell repertoires in cytomegalovirus infection. Background on the study: Matching HLA type, along with CMV infection, was indicated by public TCR beta signatures.

Each CDR3 protein is one row after TCRdb ran MiXCR on the reads. The sample lists some 350,000 distinct CDR3 sequences; around 18% were seen once. The receptor was derived from a human donor in good health (CMV status not recorded). Some clones in this sample may be carry-over from other donors' samples. Material for sequencing was PBMCs. V gene TRBV12-3 or TRBV12-4 combines with J gene TRBJ2-5, with TRBD2 matching over 10 bases. This chain's CDR3 is CASRSGGEETQYF. The CDR3 DNA follows: TGTGCCAGCAGGAGCGGGGGGGAAGAGACCCAGTACTTC.